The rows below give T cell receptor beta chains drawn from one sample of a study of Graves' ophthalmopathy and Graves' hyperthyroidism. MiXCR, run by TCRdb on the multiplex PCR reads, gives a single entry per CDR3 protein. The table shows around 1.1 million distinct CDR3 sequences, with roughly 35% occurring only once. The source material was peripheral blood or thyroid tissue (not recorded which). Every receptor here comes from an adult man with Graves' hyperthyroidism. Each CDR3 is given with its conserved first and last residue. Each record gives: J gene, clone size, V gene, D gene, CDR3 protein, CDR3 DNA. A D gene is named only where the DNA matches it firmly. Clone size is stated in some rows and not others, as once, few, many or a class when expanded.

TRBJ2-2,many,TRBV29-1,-,CSVAGGAAGELFF,TGCAGCGTTGCTGGGGGCGCCGCCGGGGAGCTGTTTTTT
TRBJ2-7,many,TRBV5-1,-,CASSLEAVSYEQYF,TGCGCCAGCAGCTTGGAAGCAGTATCCTACGAGCAGTACTTC
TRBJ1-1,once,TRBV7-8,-,CASSPIRGGVGTFF,TGTGCCAGCAGCCCAATCCGGGGAGGGGTTGGGACTTTCTTT
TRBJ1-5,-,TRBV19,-,CASTEVLWSNQPQHF,TGTGCCAGTACCGAAGTATTGTGGAGCAATCAGCCCCAGCATTTT
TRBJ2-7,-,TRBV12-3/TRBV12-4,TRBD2,CASSLFGPSGRDTYEQYF,TGTGCCAGCAGTTTATTTGGCCCCAGCGGGAGAGATACCTACGAGCAGTACTTC
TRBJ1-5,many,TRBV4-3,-,CASSQEAGPNQPQHF,TGCGCCAGCAGCCAAGAAGCAGGGCCCAATCAGCCCCAGCATTTT
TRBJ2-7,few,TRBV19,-,CASSPQRDGLSSYEQYF,TGTGCCAGCAGTCCCCAACGAGACGGCCTCAGCTCCTACGAGCAGTACTTC
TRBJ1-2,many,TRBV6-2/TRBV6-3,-,CASSYSSGYTF,TGTGCCAGCAGTTACTCGTCCGGCTACACCTTC
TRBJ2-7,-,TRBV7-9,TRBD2,CASAGTSDRLGNEQYF,TGTGCCAGCGCGGGGACTAGCGACAGGTTAGGAAACGAGCAGTACTTC
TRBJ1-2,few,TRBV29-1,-,CSVEDWVLKTGPPFNYGYTF,TGCAGCGTTGAAGATTGGGTTCTAAAGACAGGTCCCCCTTTCAACTATGGCTACACCTTC
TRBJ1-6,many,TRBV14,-,CASSQDWTVNSPLHF,TGTGCCAGCAGCCAAGATTGGACAGTCAATTCACCCCTCCACTTT
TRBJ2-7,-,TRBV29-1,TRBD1,CSVDGTGSANEQYF,TGCAGCGTTGACGGGACAGGGTCGGCGAACGAGCAGTACTTC
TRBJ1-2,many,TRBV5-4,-,CASSKTGNAYGYTF,TGTGCCAGCAGCAAGACGGGGAACGCCTATGGCTACACCTTC
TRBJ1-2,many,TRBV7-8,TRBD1,CASSQGQVLNYGYTF,TGTGCCAGCAGCCAAGGACAGGTCCTTAACTATGGCTACACCTTC
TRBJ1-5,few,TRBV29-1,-,CSVPDRNSNQPQHF,TGCAGCGTTCCCGACAGGAATAGCAATCAGCCCCAGCATTTT
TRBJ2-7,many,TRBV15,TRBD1,CATSSVDRAYEQYF,TGTGCCACCAGCAGCGTGGACAGGGCCTACGAGCAGTACTTC
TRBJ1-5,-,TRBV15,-,CATSRDFGAGQKSNQPQHF,TGTGCCACCAGCAGAGATTTTGGAGCGGGACAAAAAAGCAATCAGCCCCAGCATTTT
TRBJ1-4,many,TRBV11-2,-,CASSLGRGGQQGKLFF,TGTGCCAGCAGCTTAGGACGGGGAGGGCAGCAAGGAAAACTGTTTTTT
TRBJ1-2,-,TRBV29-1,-,CSLARLNYGYTF,TGCAGCTTAGCGCGACTCAACTATGGCTACACCTTC
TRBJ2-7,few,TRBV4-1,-,CASSQPTTAGEQYF,TGCGCCAGCAGCCAACCAACAACGGCGGGCGAGCAGTACTTC
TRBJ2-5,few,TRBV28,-,CASSALAGETQYF,TGTGCCAGCAGTGCATTAGCAGGAGAGACCCAGTACTTC
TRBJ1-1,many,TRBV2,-,CASSDFSRPEAFF,TGTGCCAGCAGTGATTTCTCTCGGCCTGAAGCTTTCTTT
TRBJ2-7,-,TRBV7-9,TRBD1,CASSLVPGQGAMAEQYF,TGTGCCAGCAGCTTAGTTCCGGGACAGGGGGCTATGGCCGAGCAGTACTTC
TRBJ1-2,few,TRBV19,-,CASSTLSRETVNNYGYTF,TGTGCCAGTAGTACACTATCACGGGAGACAGTAAACAACTATGGCTACACCTTC
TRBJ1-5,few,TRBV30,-,CAWSTPGQEPWPQHF,TGTGCCTGGAGCACACCGGGCCAAGAGCCGTGGCCCCAGCATTTT
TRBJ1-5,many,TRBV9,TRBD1,CASSAKGQGLEPQHF,TGTGCCAGCAGCGCAAAGGGACAGGGGTTGGAGCCCCAGCATTTT
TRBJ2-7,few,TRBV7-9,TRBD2,CASSLFGRAYEQYF,TGTGCCAGCAGCTTGTTCGGGAGGGCCTACGAGCAGTACTTC
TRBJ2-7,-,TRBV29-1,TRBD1,CSLSTGGTAYEQYF,TGCAGCTTATCAACAGGGGGGACTGCATACGAGCAGTACTTC
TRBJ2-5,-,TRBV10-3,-,CAIMRSSGGLPTETQYF,TGTGCCATCATGAGGTCCTCAGGGGGGTTACCGACAGAGACCCAGTACTTC